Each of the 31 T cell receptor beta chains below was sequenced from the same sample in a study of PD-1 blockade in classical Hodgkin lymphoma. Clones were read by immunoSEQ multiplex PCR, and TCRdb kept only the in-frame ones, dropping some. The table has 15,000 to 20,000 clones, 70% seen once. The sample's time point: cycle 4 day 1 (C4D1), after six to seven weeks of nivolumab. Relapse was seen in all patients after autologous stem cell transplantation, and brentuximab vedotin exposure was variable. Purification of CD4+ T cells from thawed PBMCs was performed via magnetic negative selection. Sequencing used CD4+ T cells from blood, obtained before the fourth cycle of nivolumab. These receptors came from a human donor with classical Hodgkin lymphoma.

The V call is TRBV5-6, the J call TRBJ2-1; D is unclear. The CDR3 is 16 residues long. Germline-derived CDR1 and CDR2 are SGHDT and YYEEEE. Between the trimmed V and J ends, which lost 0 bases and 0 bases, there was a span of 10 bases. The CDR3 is CASSLAQRSSYNEQFF. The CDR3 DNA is TGTGCCAGCAGCTTGGCCCAGCGTAGCTCCTACAATGAGCAGTTCTTC.

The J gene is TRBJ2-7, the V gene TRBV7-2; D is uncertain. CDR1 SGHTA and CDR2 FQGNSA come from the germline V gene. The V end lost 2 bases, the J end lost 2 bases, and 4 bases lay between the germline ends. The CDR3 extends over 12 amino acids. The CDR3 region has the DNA TGTGCCAGCAGCTTAACGACCTACGAGCAGTACTTC. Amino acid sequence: CASSLTTYEQYF.

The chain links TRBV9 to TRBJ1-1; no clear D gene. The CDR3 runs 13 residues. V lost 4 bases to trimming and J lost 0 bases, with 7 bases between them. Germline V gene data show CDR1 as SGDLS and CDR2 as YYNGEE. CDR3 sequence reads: CASSQTVNTEAFF. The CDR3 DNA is TGTGCCAGCAGCCAAACAGTGAACACTGAAGCTTTCTTT.

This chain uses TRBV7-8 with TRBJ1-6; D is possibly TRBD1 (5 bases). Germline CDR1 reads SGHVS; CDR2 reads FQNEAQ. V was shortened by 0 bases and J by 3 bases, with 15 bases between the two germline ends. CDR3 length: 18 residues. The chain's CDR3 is CASSLAPLGGVYNSPLHF. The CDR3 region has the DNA TGTGCCAGCAGCTTAGCCCCCTTGGGAGGGGTCTATAATTCACCCCTCCACTTT.

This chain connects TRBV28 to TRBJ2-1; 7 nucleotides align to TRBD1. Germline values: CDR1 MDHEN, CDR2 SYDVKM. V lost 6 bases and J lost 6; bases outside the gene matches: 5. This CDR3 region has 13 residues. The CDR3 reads CASRTDRVNEQFF. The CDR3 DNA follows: TGTGCCAGCAGGACCGACAGGGTCAATGAGCAGTTCTTC.

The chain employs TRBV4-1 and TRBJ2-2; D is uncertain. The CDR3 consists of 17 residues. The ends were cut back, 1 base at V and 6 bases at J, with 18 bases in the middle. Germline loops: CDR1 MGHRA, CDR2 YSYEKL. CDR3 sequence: CASSQAYQAGWSGELFF. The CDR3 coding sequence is TGCGCCAGCAGCCAAGCCTATCAGGCCGGATGGTCCGGGGAGCTGTTTTTT.

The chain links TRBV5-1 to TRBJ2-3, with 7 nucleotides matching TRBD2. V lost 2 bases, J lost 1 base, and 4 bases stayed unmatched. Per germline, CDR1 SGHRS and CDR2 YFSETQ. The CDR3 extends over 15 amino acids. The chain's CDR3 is CASSFNAGGTDTQYF. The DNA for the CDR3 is TGCGCCAGCAGCTTTAATGCGGGGGGCACAGATACGCAGTATTTT.

CDR3 loop: CASSQNGASKNTDTQYF. In nucleotides, the CDR3 is TGCGCCAGCAGCCAAAACGGGGCATCGAAAAACACAGATACGCAGTATTTT. V and J are TRBV4-3 and TRBJ2-3; D possibly matches TRBD1 or TRBD2 (5 bases each). Germline V lookup: CDR1 LGHNA, CDR2 YSLEER. With 2 bases removed from V and 2 bases from J, the gap between germline ends came to 17 bases. The CDR3 totals 17 residues.

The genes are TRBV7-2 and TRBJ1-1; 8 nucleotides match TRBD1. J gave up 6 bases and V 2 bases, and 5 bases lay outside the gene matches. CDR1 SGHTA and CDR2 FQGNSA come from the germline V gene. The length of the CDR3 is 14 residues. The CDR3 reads CASSLQAGGSEAFF. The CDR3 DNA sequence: TGTGCCAGCAGCTTACAGGCAGGGGGCTCTGAAGCTTTCTTT.

CDR3 sequence (DNA): TGCGCCAGCAGCTTGACTTTGGCCCTTAATGAAAAACTGTTTTTT. Translated: CASSLTLALNEKLFF. The genes are TRBV5-1 and TRBJ1-4; no clear D. Germline CDR1 is SGHRS and CDR2 is YFSETQ. V dropped 1 base and J dropped 4 bases, with 11 bases sitting between them. CDR3 length: 15 residues.

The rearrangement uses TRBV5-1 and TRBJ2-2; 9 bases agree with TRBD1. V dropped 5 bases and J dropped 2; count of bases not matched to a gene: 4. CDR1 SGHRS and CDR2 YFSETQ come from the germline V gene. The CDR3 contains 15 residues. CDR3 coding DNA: TGCGCCAGCAGGACAGGGGGGACTAACACCGGGGAGCTGTTTTTT. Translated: CASRTGGTNTGELFF.

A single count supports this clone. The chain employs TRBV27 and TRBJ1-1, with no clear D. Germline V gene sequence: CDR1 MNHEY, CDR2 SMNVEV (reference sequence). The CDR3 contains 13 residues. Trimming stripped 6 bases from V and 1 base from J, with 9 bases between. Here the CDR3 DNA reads TGTGCCAGCAGGAGACAAGGGAACACTGAAGCTTTCTTT. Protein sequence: CASRRQGNTEAFF.

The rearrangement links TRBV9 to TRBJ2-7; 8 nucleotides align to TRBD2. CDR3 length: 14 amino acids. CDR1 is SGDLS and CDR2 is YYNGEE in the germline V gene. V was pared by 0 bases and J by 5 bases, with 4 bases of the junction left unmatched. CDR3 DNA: TGTGCCAGCAGCGTAGTCAGCGGGAGTAACGAGCAGTACTTC. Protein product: CASSVVSGSNEQYF.

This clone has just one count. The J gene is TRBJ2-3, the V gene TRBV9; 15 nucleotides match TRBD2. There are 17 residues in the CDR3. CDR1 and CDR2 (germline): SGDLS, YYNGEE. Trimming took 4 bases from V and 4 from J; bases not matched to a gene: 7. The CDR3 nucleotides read TGTGCCAGCAGCCCTGGACTAGCGGGAGGGGGAGCAGATACGCAGTATTTT. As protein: CASSPGLAGGGADTQYF.

Here the CDR3 reads CASRRRQGALSGANVLTF. The CDR3 bases are TGTGCCAGTCGGAGGCGACAGGGGGCGCTCTCTGGGGCCAACGTCCTGACTTTC. The V and J genes are TRBV19 and TRBJ2-6; 10 nucleotides line up with TRBD1. The CDR3 is 18 residues long. CDR1 is LNHDA and CDR2 is SQIVND in the germline V gene (reference sequence). J was trimmed by 0 bases and V by 8 bases; bases with no gene match: 10.

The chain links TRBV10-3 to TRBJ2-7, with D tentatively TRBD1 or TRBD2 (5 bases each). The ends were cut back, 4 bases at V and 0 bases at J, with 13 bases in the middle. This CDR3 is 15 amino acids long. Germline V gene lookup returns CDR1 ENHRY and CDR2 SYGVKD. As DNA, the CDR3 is TGTGCCATCAGTGGTCGAAGGGACGACTCCTACGAGCAGTACTTC. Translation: CAISGRRDDSYEQYF.

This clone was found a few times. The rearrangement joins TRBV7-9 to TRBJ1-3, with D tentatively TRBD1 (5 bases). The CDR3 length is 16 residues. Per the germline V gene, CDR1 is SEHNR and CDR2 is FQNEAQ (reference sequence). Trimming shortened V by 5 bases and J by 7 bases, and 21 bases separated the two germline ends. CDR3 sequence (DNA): TGTGCCAGCAGCCCCGGGGCCGCGATTATGGTGAACACCATATATTTT. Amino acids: CASSPGAAIMVNTIYF.

The DNA of the CDR3 is TGTGCCAGCAGCTTTCAGGGGAGGGCCTACGAGCAGTACTTC. Translating it yields CASSFQGRAYEQYF. The V and J genes are TRBV7-2 and TRBJ2-7; D perhaps matches TRBD2 (7 bases). The CDR3 loop spans 14 amino acids. Germline-derived CDR1 and CDR2 are SGHTA and FQGNSA. Trimming took 3 bases from V and 2 from J, leaving 11 bases between them.

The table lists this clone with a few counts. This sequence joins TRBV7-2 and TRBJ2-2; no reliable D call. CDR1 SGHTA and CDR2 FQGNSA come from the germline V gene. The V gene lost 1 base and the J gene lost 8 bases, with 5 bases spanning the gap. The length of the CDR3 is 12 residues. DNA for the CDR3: TGTGCCAGCAGCTTAGAGGTGGGGGAGCTGTTTTTT. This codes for CASSLEVGELFF.

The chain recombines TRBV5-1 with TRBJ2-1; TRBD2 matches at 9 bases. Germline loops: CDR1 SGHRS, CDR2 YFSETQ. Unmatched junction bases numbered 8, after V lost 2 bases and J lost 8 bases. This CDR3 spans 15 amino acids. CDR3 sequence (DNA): TGCGCCAGCAGCTTTGCGGGAGGGCCTTTCGATGAGCAGTTCTTC. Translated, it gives CASSFAGGPFDEQFF.

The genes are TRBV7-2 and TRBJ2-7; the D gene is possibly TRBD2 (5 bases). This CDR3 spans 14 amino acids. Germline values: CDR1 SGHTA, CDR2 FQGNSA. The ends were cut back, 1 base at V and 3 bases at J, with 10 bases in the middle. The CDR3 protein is CASSLDLANYEQYF. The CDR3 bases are TGTGCCAGCAGCTTAGATCTAGCCAACTACGAGCAGTACTTC.

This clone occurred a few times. CDR3: CASSVTGTEYGYTF. In DNA form, the CDR3 reads TGTGCCAGCAGCGTCACCGGGACAGAATATGGCTACACCTTC. This sequence joins TRBV7-2 and TRBJ1-2; TRBD1 agrees at 7 bases. CDR3 length equals 14 residues. Unmatched junction bases numbered 8, after V lost 5 bases and J lost 5 bases. Germline CDR1 and CDR2: SGHTA and FQGNSA.

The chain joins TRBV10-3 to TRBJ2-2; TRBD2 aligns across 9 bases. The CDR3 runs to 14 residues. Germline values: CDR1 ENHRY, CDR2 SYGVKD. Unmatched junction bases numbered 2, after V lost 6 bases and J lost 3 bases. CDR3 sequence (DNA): TGTGCCATCAGGCGCGGGGGGGACACCGGGGAGCTGTTTTTT. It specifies CAIRRGGDTGELFF.

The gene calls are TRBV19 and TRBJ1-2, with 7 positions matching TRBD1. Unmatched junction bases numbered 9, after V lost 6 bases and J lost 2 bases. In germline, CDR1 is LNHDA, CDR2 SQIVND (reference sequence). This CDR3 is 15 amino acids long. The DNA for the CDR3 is TGTGCCAGTAGCCTGACAGGGTGGACGAACTATGGCTACACCTTC. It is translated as CASSLTGWTNYGYTF.

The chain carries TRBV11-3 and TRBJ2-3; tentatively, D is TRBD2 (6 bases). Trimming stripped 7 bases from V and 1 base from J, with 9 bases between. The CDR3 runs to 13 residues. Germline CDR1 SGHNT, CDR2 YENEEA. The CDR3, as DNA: TGTGCCAGCACGACGGGGGGCACAGATACGCAGTATTTT. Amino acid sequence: CASTTGGTDTQYF.

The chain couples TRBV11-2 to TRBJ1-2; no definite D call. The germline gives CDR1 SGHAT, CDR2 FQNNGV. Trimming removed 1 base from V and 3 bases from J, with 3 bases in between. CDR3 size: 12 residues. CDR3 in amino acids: CASSLADYGYTF. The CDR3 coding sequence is TGTGCCAGCAGCTTAGCTGACTATGGCTACACCTTC.

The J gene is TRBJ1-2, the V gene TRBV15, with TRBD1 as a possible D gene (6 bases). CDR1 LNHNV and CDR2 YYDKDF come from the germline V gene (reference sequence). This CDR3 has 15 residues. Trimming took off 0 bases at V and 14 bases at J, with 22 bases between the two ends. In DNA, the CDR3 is TGTGCCACCAGCAGAGATCCCCAGGCGGGGGGGGCGAGGACCTTC. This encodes CATSRDPQAGGARTF.

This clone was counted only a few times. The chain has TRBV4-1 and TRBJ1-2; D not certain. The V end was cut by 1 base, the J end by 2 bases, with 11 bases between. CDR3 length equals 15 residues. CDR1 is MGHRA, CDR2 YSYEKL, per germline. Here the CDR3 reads CASSQANGRNYGYTF. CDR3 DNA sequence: TGCGCCAGCAGCCAAGCGAATGGGAGGAACTATGGCTACACCTTC.

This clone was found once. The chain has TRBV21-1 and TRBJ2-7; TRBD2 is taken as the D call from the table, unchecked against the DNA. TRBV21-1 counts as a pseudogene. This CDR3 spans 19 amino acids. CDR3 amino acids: CASSKALGSGRADFYEQYF. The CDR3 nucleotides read TGTGCCAGCAGCAAAGCCCTGGGTAGCGGGAGGGCCGATTTCTACGAGCAGTACTTC.

CDR3 sequence: CAWTLRGRLFF. CDR3 bases: TGTGCCTGGACCCTACGAGGTCGGCTGTTTTTT. This sequence joins TRBV30 and TRBJ2-2; D is uncertain. V lost 4 bases, J lost 13 bases, and 13 bases lay in between. This CDR3 is 11 amino acids long. Germline CDR1 and CDR2: GTSNPN and SVGIG (reference sequence).

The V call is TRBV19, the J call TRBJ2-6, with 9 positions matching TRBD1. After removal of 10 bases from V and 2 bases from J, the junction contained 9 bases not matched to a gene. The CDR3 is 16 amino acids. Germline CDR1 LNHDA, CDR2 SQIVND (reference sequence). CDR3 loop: CATSTGGSAGANVLTF. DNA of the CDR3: TGTGCCACCTCGACAGGGGGATCGGCTGGGGCCAACGTCCTGACTTTC.